Reported below is one T cell receptor (beta chain). Its target is not known. CDR3 length: 19 residues. Looked up from germline, CDR1 is SGHVS and CDR2 is FQNEAQ. With 1 base clipped from V and 2 bases from J, the junction kept 10 bases outside the gene matches. These data are taken from a study of T cell therapy after organ transplantation. General study results and limits: Pretherapy CD8 clonality inversely correlated with its fold change after therapy.

Stated time point: 4-8 weeks after completion of therapy. Profiled with immunoSEQ multiplex PCR; TCRdb holds only in-frame clones, not every one. The sample includes about 6,000 clones, roughly 70% of them seen just once. The source material was CD8+ T cells from blood, sampled after autologous CMV-specific T cell therapy. This TCR was sampled from a human patient who had received a solid organ transplant and had CMV disease. Some T cells may be provided by the graft donor. The V gene is TRBV7-8, the J gene TRBJ2-1; TRBD2 matches at 11 bases. For the CDR3, the DNA is TGTGCCAGCAGCTTAGTTCTAGCGGGAGGACCCCCGGCCTACAATGAGCAGTTCTTC. This gives the protein CASSLVLAGGPPAYNEQFF.